Reported below is one T cell receptor beta chain. Which antigen it targets is not known. No clone much larger than this one lies a single base away; base qualities are absent. TCR CDR3 regions were amplified from genomic DNA by multiplex PCR using the deep immunoSEQ assay. Extracted genomic DNA from each cell subset was distributed evenly across all wells of several immunoSEQ 96-well plates, and each plate was treated as a replicate. For sorted subsets, 200 ng of genomic DNA, equivalent to 25,000 to 35,000 T cell genomes, went into each replicate PCR. Purified libraries were quantified with a Qubit 3.0 fluorometer, sized on a Bioanalyzer 2100, and re-quantified with the KAPA Library Quantification kit. A separate single-read 150-cycle Illumina NextSeq 550 flow cell was used to sequence each immunoSEQ 96-well plate. The authors' pipeline ran thus. Because the immunoSEQ output included only junctional sequences and no quality scores, the filtering could not be the same as the filtering used for full-length reads. To assign V/J genes and CDR3, sequences were annotated using PyIR, a Python wrapper for IgBLAST v1.9, with IMGT germline references. Reads were filtered out if the reads had weak V/J assignments (E-value above 1e-6), no CDR3, stop codons, out-of-frame junctions, or ambiguous translated residues. V3J clonotypes were defined as sequences sharing an identical inferred V gene, J gene, and CDR3 amino acid sequence. The percentage overlap between two repertoires was calculated by dividing the number of shared unique clonotypes by the size of the smaller repertoire. Three approaches were used to assess repertoire richness: RTK rarefaction, the Chao1 estimator, and Recon v2.1 estimates of unobserved clonotypes. Generation probabilities were computed with OLGA for all TCRbeta clonotypes obtained by the gDNA method from several donors. The immuneACCESS repertoire file appears here via TCRdb, limited to in-frame rearrangements. These files lack a portion of the clones; in checked studies, under half of the deficit traces to unresolved V genes, and the cause of the others is not known. D and trimming come from the DNA, and the V and J calls and clone size come from that table. The sample records about 580,000 clones, more than 95% of which are singletons. Of the sample, 0.3% to 0.35% is held by the ten largest clones.

CD8 naive samples consisted of CD45RO-negative cells that were positively selected for CCR7, yielding a CD45RA+CCR7+ population without TemRA cells. Healthy HIV-negative adults with no recently reported acute infections or vaccinations were included as donors. Every donor was a Caucasian adult residing in Nashville, Tennessee, USA. Blood was collected by leukapheresis, and PBMCs were isolated by Ficoll-Histopaque density gradient centrifugation and then cryopreserved in liquid nitrogen vapor phase. Purity and quantity of every magnetically sorted T cell population were checked by analytical flow cytometry. Genomic DNA was isolated from every sorted fraction and measured by UV absorbance on a Nanodrop 2000c. This sample was taken from a study of shared clonotypes between healthy human individuals (TCRdb year 2020). Regarding the research as a whole: A few men and two women, aged 18 to 49 years, made up the cohort. For each donor, CD4 naive and CD4 memory were each run on three plates, CD8 naive on two plates, and CD8 memory on one plate. Libraries were prepared and TCR repertoires were sequenced by different laboratories using diverse techniques, in order to increase sequencing depth and limit assay-specific biases. Blood TCR repertoires of roughly five healthy adults were deeply sequenced to estimate repertoire size and the extent of clonotype sharing between individuals. Between about 0.94 and 8.9 billion PBMCs per donor were obtained by leukapheresis. Findings and caveats that apply to the study as a whole: Compared with non-shared clonotypes, the clonotypes found in all four sorted-subset donors had higher generation probabilities. Naive subsets generally had larger estimated clonotype richness than memory subsets. Sampling was restricted to blood, and TCR repertoires in tissues likely differ from the TCR repertoires found in blood. Pairwise subsampling led to the expectation that sequencing depth would affect the degree of clonotype sharing among donors. Because the study included a small number of donors, the genetic and exposure-history diversity represented was limited. Rarefaction of sorted-subset datasets indicated incomplete sequencing despite the large sequencing depth. Sharing across a few donors was observed for about 4.8% of naive CD4, 3% to 3.5% of naive CD8, over 2% of memory CD4, and about 0.39% of memory CD8 clonotypes.

CDR1 and CDR2 are read off the germline V gene (reference sequence) as SGHNT and YYREEE. The V end loses 4 bases and the J end loses 2 bases, and a stretch of 13 bases separates them. The CDR3 has 14 amino acids, counting the end cysteine and phenylalanine. The DNA shown is the 42-base CDR3, in frame from base 1. The origin of this receptor is a man between 25 and 39 years old in good health. The chain employs TRBV5-4 and TRBJ2-7; the D region is possibly TRBD1 or TRBD2, each matching across 5 bases. Sample: naive CD8+ T cells sorted from blood. Sample cell subset or site, as interpreted from the label and publication: CD45RA+CCR7+. The CDR3 reads CASSNRDGPYEQYF. The nucleotide sequence is TGTGCCAGCAGCAACCGGGACGGTCCCTACGAGCAGTACTTC.